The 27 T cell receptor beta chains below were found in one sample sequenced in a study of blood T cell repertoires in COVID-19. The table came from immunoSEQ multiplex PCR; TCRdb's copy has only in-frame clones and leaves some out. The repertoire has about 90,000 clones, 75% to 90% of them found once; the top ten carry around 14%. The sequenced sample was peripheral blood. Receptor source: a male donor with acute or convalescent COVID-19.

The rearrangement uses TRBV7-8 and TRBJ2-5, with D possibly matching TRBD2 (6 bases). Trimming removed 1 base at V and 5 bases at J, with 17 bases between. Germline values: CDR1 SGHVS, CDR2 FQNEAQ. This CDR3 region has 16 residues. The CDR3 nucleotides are TGTGCCAGCAGCTTAGAGGTCCTGGACTATCCCGAGACCCAGTACTTC. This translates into CASSLEVLDYPETQYF.

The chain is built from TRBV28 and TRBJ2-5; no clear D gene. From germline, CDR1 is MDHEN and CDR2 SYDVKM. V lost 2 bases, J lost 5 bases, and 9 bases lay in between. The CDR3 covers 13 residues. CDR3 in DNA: TGTGCCAGCAGTTTAACACACCTCGAGACCCAGTACTTC. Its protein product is CASSLTHLETQYF.

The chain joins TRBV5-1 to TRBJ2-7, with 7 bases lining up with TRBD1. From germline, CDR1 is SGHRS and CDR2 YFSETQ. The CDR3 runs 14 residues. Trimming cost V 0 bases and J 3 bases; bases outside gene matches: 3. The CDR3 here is CASSLEGGGYEQYF. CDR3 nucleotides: TGCGCCAGCAGCTTGGAAGGGGGCGGCTACGAGCAGTACTTC. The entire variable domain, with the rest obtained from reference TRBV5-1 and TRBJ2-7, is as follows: KAGVTQTPRYLIKTRGQQVTLSCSPISGHRSVSWYQQTPGQGLQFLFEYFSETQRNKGNFPGRFSGRQFSNSRSEMNVSTLELGDSALYLCASSLEGGGYEQYFGPGTRLTVT.

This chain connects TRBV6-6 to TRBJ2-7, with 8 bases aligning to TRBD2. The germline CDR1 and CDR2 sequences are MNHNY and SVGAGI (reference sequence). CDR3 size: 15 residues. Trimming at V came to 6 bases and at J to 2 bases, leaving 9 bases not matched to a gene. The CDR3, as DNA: TGTGCCAGCAGCCCCACGGCGGGGGGAACCTACGAGCAGTACTTC. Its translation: CASSPTAGGTYEQYF.

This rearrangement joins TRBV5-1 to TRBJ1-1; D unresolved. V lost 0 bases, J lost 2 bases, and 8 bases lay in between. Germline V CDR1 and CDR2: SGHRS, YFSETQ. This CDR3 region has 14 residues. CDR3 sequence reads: CASSLGEQNTEAFF. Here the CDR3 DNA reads TGCGCCAGCAGCTTGGGTGAGCAAAACACTGAAGCTTTCTTT.

CDR3: CARSPARVRTGGAFF. The CDR3 DNA sequence: TGTGCCAGAAGCCCCGCTAGAGTTAGGACAGGAGGAGCTTTCTTT. V gene TRBV5-3 combines with J gene TRBJ1-1, with 7 bases identical to TRBD1. TRBV5-3 is given ORF status, its function remaining uncertain. V lost 4 bases and J lost 10; bases outside the gene matches: 16. This CDR3 is 15 amino acids long.

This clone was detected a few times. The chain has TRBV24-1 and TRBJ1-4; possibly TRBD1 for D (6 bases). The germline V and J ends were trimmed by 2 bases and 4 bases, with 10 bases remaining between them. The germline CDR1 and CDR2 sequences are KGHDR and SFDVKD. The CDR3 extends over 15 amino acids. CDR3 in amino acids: CATSDSTGLNEKLFF. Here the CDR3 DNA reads TGTGCCACCAGTGATTCGACAGGCCTTAATGAAAAACTGTTTTTT.

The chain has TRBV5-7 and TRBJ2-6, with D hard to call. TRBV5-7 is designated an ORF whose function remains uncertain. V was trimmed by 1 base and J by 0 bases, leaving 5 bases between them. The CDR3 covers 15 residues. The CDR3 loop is CASSLSSSGANVLTF. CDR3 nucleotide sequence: TGTGCCAGCAGCTTGAGTAGCTCTGGGGCCAACGTCCTGACTTTC.

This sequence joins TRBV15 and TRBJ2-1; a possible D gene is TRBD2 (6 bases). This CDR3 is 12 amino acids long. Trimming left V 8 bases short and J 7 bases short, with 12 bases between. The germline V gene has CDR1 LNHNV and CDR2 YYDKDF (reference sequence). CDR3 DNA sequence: TGTGCCACCCAAGCGGGTGAAAATGAGCAGTTCTTC. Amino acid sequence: CATQAGENEQFF.

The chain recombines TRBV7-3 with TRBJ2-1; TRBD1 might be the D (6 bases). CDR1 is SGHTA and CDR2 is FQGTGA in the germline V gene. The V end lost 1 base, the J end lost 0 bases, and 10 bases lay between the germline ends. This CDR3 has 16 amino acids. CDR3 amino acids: CASSLSQGPSYNEQFF. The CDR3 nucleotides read TGTGCCAGCAGCTTAAGTCAGGGGCCCTCCTACAATGAGCAGTTCTTC.

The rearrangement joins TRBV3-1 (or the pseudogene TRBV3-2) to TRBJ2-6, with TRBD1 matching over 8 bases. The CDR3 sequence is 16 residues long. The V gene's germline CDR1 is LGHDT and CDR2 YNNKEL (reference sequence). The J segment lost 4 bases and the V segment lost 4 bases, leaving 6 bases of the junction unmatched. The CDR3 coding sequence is TGTGCCAGCAGCCCGGACAGGGCGGTCGGGGCCAACGTCCTGACTTTC. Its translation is CASSPDRAVGANVLTF.

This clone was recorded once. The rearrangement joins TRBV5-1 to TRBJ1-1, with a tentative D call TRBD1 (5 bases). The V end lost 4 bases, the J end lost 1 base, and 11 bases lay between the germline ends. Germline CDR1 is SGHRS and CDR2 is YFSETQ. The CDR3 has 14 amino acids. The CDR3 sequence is CASSETGGNTEAFF. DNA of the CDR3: TGCGCCAGCAGCGAGACGGGGGGGAACACTGAAGCTTTCTTT.

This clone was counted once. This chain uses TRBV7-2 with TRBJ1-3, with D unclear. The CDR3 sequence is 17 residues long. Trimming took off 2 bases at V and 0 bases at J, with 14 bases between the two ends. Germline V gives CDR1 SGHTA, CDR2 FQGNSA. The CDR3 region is CASSLMGPGVSGNTIYF. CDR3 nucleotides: TGTGCCAGCAGCTTAATGGGCCCAGGCGTCTCTGGAAACACCATATATTTT.

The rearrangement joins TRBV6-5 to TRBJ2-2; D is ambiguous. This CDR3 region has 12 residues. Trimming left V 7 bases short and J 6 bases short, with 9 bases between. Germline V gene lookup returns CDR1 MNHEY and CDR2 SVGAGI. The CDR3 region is CASKRSAGELFF. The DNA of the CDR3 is TGTGCCAGCAAGAGATCTGCCGGGGAGCTGTTTTTT.

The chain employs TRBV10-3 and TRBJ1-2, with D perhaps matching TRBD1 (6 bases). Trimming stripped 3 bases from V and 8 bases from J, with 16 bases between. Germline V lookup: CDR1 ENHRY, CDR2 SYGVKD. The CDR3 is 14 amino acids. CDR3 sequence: CAISDPTGSQGYTF. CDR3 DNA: TGTGCCATCAGTGATCCTACAGGGTCGCAGGGCTACACCTTC.

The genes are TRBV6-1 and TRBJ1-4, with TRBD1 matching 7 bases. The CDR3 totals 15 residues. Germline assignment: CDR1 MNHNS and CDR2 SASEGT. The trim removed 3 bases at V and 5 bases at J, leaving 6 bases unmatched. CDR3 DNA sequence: TGTGCCAGCAGTGAGGCAGGGGGGATAAATGAAAAACTGTTTTTT. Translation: CASSEAGGINEKLFF.

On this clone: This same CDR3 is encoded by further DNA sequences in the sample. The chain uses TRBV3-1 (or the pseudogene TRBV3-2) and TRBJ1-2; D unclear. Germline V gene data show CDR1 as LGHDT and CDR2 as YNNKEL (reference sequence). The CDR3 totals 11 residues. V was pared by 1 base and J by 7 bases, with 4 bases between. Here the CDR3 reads CASSQVGGYTF. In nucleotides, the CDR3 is TGTGCCAGCAGCCAAGTCGGTGGCTACACCTTC.

Here the CDR3 reads CASSMGRANTGELFF. The CDR3 bases are TGTGCCAGCAGTATGGGGAGGGCGAACACCGGGGAGCTGTTTTTT. This chain joins TRBV5-4 and TRBJ2-2; 7 bases are shared with TRBD2. The CDR3 totals 15 residues. V shed 5 bases and J 0 bases; nucleotides not matched to a gene: 4. Germline CDR1 is SGHNT and CDR2 is YYREEE (reference sequence).

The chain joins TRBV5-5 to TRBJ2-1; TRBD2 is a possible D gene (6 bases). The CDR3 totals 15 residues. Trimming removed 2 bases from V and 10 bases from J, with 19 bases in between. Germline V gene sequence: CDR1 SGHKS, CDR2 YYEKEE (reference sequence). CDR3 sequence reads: CASSFAGTPESEQFF. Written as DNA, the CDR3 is TGTGCCAGCAGCTTCGCCGGGACTCCCGAATCGGAGCAGTTCTTC.

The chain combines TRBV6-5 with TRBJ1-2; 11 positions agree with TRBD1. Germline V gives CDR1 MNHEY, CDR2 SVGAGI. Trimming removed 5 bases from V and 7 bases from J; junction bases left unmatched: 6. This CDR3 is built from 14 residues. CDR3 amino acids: CASSHGQGAGGYTF. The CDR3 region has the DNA TGTGCCAGCAGTCACGGACAGGGGGCGGGTGGCTACACCTTC.

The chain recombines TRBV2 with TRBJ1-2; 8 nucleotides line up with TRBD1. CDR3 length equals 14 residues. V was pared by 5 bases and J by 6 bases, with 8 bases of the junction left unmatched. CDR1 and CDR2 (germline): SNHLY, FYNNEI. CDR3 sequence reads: CASSRDRGGHGYTF. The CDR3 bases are TGTGCCAGCAGTCGAGACAGGGGCGGCCATGGCTACACCTTC. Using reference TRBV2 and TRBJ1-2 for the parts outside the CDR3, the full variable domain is EPEVTQTPSHQVTQMGQEVILRCVPISNHLYFYWYRQILGQKVEFLVSFYNNEISEKSEIFDDQFSVERPDGSNFTLKIRSTKLEDSAMYFCASSRDRGGHGYTFGSGTRLTVV.

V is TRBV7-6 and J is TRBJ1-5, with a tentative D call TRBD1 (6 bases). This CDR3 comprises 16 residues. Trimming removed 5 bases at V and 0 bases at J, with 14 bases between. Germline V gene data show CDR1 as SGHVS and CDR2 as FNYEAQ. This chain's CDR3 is CASSPRTVYSNQPQHF. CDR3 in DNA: TGTGCCAGCAGCCCAAGGACAGTATATAGCAATCAGCCCCAGCATTTT.

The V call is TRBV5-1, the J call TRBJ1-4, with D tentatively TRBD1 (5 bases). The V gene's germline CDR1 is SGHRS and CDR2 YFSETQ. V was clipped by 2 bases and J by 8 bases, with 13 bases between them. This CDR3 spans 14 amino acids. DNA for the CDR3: TGCGCCAGCAGCTTCGGACTACCAGGGGAAAAACTGTTTTTT. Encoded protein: CASSFGLPGEKLFF.

DNA for the CDR3: TGTGCCTGGAGTGTTTTCCGGGCGGGAACGGATGAAGCTTTCTTT. Translated: CAWSVFRAGTDEAFF. The chain is built from TRBV30 and TRBJ1-1; D not certain. Germline V lookup: CDR1 GTSNPN, CDR2 SVGIG (reference sequence). The CDR3 runs to 15 residues. V lost 0 bases, J lost 7 bases, and 18 bases lay in between.

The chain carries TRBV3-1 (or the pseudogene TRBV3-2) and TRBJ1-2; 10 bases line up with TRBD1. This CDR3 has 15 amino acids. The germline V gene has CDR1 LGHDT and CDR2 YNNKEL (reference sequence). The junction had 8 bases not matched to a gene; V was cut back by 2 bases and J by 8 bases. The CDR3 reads CASSQPGQGSGGYTF. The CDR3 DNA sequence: TGTGCCAGCAGCCAACCGGGACAGGGGTCGGGGGGCTACACCTTC.

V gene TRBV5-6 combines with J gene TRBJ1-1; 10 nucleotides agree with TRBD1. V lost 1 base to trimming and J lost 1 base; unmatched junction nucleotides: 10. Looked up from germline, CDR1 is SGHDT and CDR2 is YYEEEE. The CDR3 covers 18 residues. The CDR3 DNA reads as TGTGCCAGCAGCTTGCCAGGGACAGGGGAAGAGAAGAACACTGAAGCTTTCTTT. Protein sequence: CASSLPGTGEEKNTEAFF.

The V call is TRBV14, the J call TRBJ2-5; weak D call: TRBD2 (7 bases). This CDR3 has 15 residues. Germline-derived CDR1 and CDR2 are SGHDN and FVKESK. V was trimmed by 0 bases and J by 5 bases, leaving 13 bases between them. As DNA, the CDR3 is TGTGCCAGCAGCCAAGATAGGGGGGGCCCGGAGACCCAGTACTTC. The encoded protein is CASSQDRGGPETQYF.